This T cell receptor (beta chain) derives from a study of human T cells and chemical hapten exposure. Whole-study findings and limits: The presence of alopecia in the donors means their immune response may differ from healthy people's. Large CDR3 similarity clusters arose significantly more often from expanded TCRs than from controls.

The sample's time point: pre-sensitization, week 0. Specified treatment: therapeutic diphenylcyclopropenone sensitization with weekly scalp DPC. Only after blood had been drawn was each patch test applied. The library attached unique molecular identifiers to individual cDNA molecules. Each CDR3 protein is one row after TCRdb ran MiXCR on the RACE reads. The table has roughly 250,000 distinct CDR3 sequences, about 9.4% seen once. The table lists this clonotype with many counts. Its target is not known. Germline V CDR1 and CDR2: SGDLS, YYNGEE. The CDR3 has 16 residues. Trimming took 0 bases from V and 0 from J, leaving 9 bases between them.

The chain has TRBV9 and TRBJ1-4; D not resolved. This specimen consisted of whole blood, obtained in connection with sensitization to the hapten diphenylcyclopropenone (DPC). The receptor's source is a woman aged 40 to 50 with alopecia areata. Some clones in this sample may be carry-over from other donors' samples. The CDR3 here is CASSVGWDSTNEKLFF. For the CDR3, the DNA is TGTGCCAGCAGCGTAGGATGGGATTCAACTAATGAAAAACTGTTTTTT.